The 25 T cell receptor beta chains reported below all come from one sample, sequenced in a study of STAT5B mutations in CD4+ large granular lymphocyte leukemia. Assay used: immunoSEQ multiplex PCR; TCRdb lists only in-frame clones, some missing. This sample yields 25,000 to 35,000 clones, of which roughly 77% are seen a single time; roughly 0.44% belongs to the top ten. Sequenced input: CD4+ T cells from blood buffy coats. Every receptor here comes from a human donor in good health.

The chain combines TRBV11-3 with TRBJ2-1, with D unclear. Germline lookup yields CDR1 SGHNT and CDR2 YENEEA. This CDR3 contains 14 residues. The V end lost 4 bases, the J end lost 5 bases, and 12 bases lay between the germline ends. This chain's CDR3 is CASSSDTINNEQFF. The CDR3 nucleotides read TGTGCCAGCAGCTCCGATACAATCAACAATGAGCAGTTCTTC.

This chain joins TRBV5-4 and TRBJ2-2; 12 bases are a match to TRBD2. Per the germline V gene, CDR1 is SGHNT and CDR2 is YYREEE (reference sequence). Unmatched junction bases numbered 5, after V lost 4 bases and J lost 1 base. This CDR3 is built from 17 residues. The CDR3 region is CASSPPGLAGNTGELFF. CDR3 DNA sequence: TGTGCCAGCAGCCCGCCGGGACTAGCGGGGAACACCGGGGAGCTGTTTTTT.

The chain carries TRBV7-2 and TRBJ2-7, with D unclear. V was cut by 3 bases and J by 7 bases, with 10 bases left in between. Germline values: CDR1 SGHTA, CDR2 FQGNSA. CDR3 length equals 12 residues. Here the CDR3 DNA reads TGTGCCAGCAGCTTGGGTCTGGTAGAGCAGTACTTC. It translates to CASSLGLVEQYF.

In its sample, this clone was seen a few times. This sequence joins TRBV19 and TRBJ1-2; D not certain. The CDR3 runs to 15 residues. Between the trimmed V and J ends, which lost 5 bases and 2 bases, there was a span of 15 bases. From germline, CDR1 is LNHDA and CDR2 SQIVND (reference sequence). The CDR3 spells CASSPLGGGNYGYTF. The CDR3, as DNA: TGTGCCAGTAGTCCCCTTGGAGGAGGCAACTATGGCTACACCTTC.

This clone has only a few counts. This chain connects TRBV14 to TRBJ2-2, with a possible D match to TRBD1 (5 bases). The germline CDR1 and CDR2 sequences are SGHDN and FVKESK. This CDR3 is built from 16 residues. With 4 bases removed from V and 0 bases from J, the gap between germline ends came to 12 bases. The DNA of the CDR3 is TGTGCCAGCAGCCGCCTAGAGACAGCGAACACCGGGGAGCTGTTTTTT. The encoded protein is CASSRLETANTGELFF.

This clone has only one observation. This rearrangement joins TRBV27 to TRBJ1-6, with D perhaps TRBD1 (6 bases). From germline, CDR1 is MNHEY and CDR2 SMNVEV (reference sequence). The CDR3 consists of 14 residues. Trimming cost V 6 bases and J 10 bases, with 16 bases left between them. The DNA for the CDR3 is TGTGCCAGCAGGCCCGGGTCACAGGGATCACCCCTCCACTTT. Translated: CASRPGSQGSPLHF.

In its sample, this clone was seen a few times. This sequence joins TRBV30 and TRBJ1-2; D not resolved. There are 10 residues in the CDR3. Germline CDR1 is GTSNPN and CDR2 is SVGIG (reference sequence). V lost 3 bases and J lost 8, with 7 bases in between. CDR3 protein: CAWRKGGYTF. DNA for the CDR3: TGTGCCTGGAGAAAGGGCGGCTACACCTTC.

In this sample, this clone turned up once. The chain combines TRBV19 with TRBJ1-1, with no clear D. The germline CDR1 and CDR2 sequences are LNHDA and SQIVND (reference sequence). V was pared by 7 bases and J by 2 bases, with 26 bases between. This CDR3 has 18 amino acids. CDR3 amino acids: CASNRLQGRHSFNTEAFF. CDR3 nucleotides: TGTGCCAGTAACCGCCTACAAGGACGCCATTCTTTTAACACTGAAGCTTTCTTT.

V gene TRBV6-6 combines with J gene TRBJ2-1, with a tentative D call TRBD1 (6 bases). The CDR3 loop spans 16 amino acids. The V gene's germline CDR1 is MNHNY and CDR2 SVGAGI (reference sequence). V was clipped by 0 bases and J by 5 bases, with 14 bases between them. The CDR3 DNA sequence: TGTGCCAGCAGTTACTCGGTACAGGGACCCCACAATGAGCAGTTCTTC. Amino acids: CASSYSVQGPHNEQFF.

The rearrangement joins TRBV19 to TRBJ2-5; 7 bases are shared with TRBD1. CDR3 length: 14 residues. Germline V gene data show CDR1 as LNHDA and CDR2 as SQIVND (reference sequence). Losses at the gene ends were 5 bases for V and 6 bases for J; bases not matched to a gene: 9. The CDR3 is CASSPRQGEKTQYF. CDR3 DNA: TGTGCCAGTAGTCCCCGACAGGGTGAGAAGACCCAGTACTTC.

The chain employs TRBV7-2 and TRBJ2-7; D gene uncertain. This CDR3 has 11 residues. The ends were cut back, 5 bases at V and 0 bases at J, with 2 bases in the middle. Germline-derived CDR1 and CDR2 are SGHTA and FQGNSA. The chain's CDR3 is CASSLSYEQYF. CDR3 nucleotides: TGTGCCAGCAGCCTCTCCTACGAGCAGTACTTC.

Regarding this clone: Other nucleotide sequences in the sample specify the same CDR3. The chain combines TRBV7-9 with TRBJ1-3; D is undetermined. Trimming pared 1 base from V and 0 bases from J, leaving 1 base between. Germline CDR1 reads SEHNR; CDR2 reads FQNEAQ (reference sequence). This CDR3 comprises 13 residues. The CDR3 loop is CASSLGSGNTIYF. CDR3 coding DNA: TGTGCCAGCAGCTTAGGCTCTGGAAACACCATATATTTT.

CDR3 loop: CASSPTGRGNQPQHF. CDR3 DNA: TGTGCCAGCAGTCCCACGGGCCGTGGCAATCAGCCCCAGCATTTT. The chain recombines TRBV6-1 with TRBJ1-5; no clear D. The ends were cut back, 5 bases at V and 2 bases at J, with 13 bases in the middle. Germline V gene data show CDR1 as MNHNS and CDR2 as SASEGT. This CDR3 is 15 amino acids long.

V is TRBV7-6 and J is TRBJ2-2; possible D gene TRBD2, 5 bases. V lost 1 base to trimming and J lost 6 bases, with 12 bases between them. CDR3 length: 15 amino acids. Germline values: CDR1 SGHVS, CDR2 FNYEAQ. CDR3 DNA sequence: TGTGCCAGCAGCTTAGGTAGCGCGGGCGCCGGGGAGCTGTTTTTT. This sequence encodes CASSLGSAGAGELFF.

Of note for this clone: Relative to the germline gene, one junction end is altered; a read error may explain this. The chain links TRBV18 to TRBJ1-2; perhaps TRBD1 as D (5 bases). This CDR3 is 14 amino acids long. Germline V gene lookup returns CDR1 KGHSH and CDR2 LQKENI. CDR3 bases: TGTGCCAGCTCGCCACCGGGGCAGAACTATGGCTACACCTTC. Translated, it gives CASSPPGQNYGYTF.

This clone has a handful of counts. The V call is TRBV5-4, the J call TRBJ1-1; possible D gene TRBD1, 5 bases. CDR1 and CDR2 from the germline V gene are SGHNT and YYREEE (reference sequence). The CDR3 covers 12 residues. Trimming removed 4 bases from V and 7 bases from J, with 11 bases in between. The chain's CDR3 is CASSRDRREAFF. The CDR3 DNA reads TGTGCCAGCAGCAGGGACCGACGTGAAGCTTTCTTT.

This clone has just a few counts. This rearrangement joins TRBV28 to TRBJ1-1; tentatively, D is TRBD1 (5 bases). Trimming stripped 7 bases from V and 6 bases from J, with 30 bases between. Germline V gene lookup returns CDR1 MDHEN and CDR2 SYDVKM. CDR3 length: 18 amino acids. CDR3 sequence (DNA): TGTGCCAGCACCACCCGGGGGTGGTTGTTTACTCAACACCCTGAAGCTTTCTTT. Translating it yields CASTTRGWLFTQHPEAFF.

This clone appeared a few times. This chain uses TRBV6-5 with TRBJ1-1; D possibly corresponds to TRBD1 (5 bases). The CDR3 is 14 amino acids. V lost 2 bases to trimming and J lost 0 bases, with 7 bases between them. Looked up from germline, CDR1 is MNHEY and CDR2 is SVGAGI. The CDR3 sequence: CASSYTGMNTEAFF. The CDR3 bases are TGTGCCAGCAGTTACACAGGCATGAACACTGAAGCTTTCTTT.

This chain joins TRBV6-1 and TRBJ1-1, with 9 bases matching TRBD1. The ends lost 4 bases at V and 4 bases at J; junction bases unmatched: 7. Germline CDR1 reads MNHNS; CDR2 reads SASEGT. The CDR3 has 15 residues. The CDR3 DNA is TGTGCCAGCAGTGGGTACAGGGGGCGGGTCACTGAAGCTTTCTTT. Translating gives CASSGYRGRVTEAFF.

This clone has a handful of counts. This chain connects TRBV28 to TRBJ1-1, with no clear D. The ends were cut back, 2 bases at V and 6 bases at J, with 10 bases in the middle. The germline V gene encodes CDR1 MDHEN and CDR2 SYDVKM. This CDR3 is built from 13 residues. The CDR3 DNA sequence: TGTGCCAGCAGTTTACGTGGAGGCGCTGAAGCTTTCTTT. It yields the protein CASSLRGGAEAFF.

The chain links TRBV5-4 to TRBJ2-3, with TRBD2 identical over 10 bases. J gave up 8 bases and V 4 bases, and 10 bases lay outside the gene matches. Germline assignment: CDR1 SGHNT and CDR2 YYREEE (reference sequence). CDR3 length equals 15 residues. This chain's CDR3 is CASSPSGGSAGTQYF. As DNA, the CDR3 is TGTGCCAGCAGCCCTAGCGGGGGTTCAGCGGGTACGCAGTATTTT.

V and J are TRBV5-4 and TRBJ2-5; 7 positions match TRBD2. Germline V gives CDR1 SGHNT, CDR2 YYREEE (reference sequence). V lost 0 bases to trimming and J lost 5 bases; unmatched junction nucleotides: 4. The CDR3 is made up of 14 amino acids. The DNA for the CDR3 is TGTGCCAGCAGCTTGGCACTAGCGTGGGAGACCCAGTACTTC. Translated, it gives CASSLALAWETQYF.

This clone was counted only a few times. This chain connects TRBV5-1 to TRBJ2-2, with 8 positions matching TRBD1. The CDR3 covers 16 residues. Per the germline V gene, CDR1 is SGHRS and CDR2 is YFSETQ. The V gene end was trimmed by 0 bases and the J gene end by 6 bases; junction bases not matched to a gene: 7. The CDR3 bases are TGCGCCAGCAGCTTGGAAGGACAGGGTGGGTCCGGGGAGCTGTTTTTT. Translating it yields CASSLEGQGGSGELFF.

The V gene is TRBV2, the J gene TRBJ1-1; D not resolved. The germline V gene encodes CDR1 SNHLY and CDR2 FYNNEI. This CDR3 is 11 amino acids long. V was pared by 4 bases and J by 8 bases, with 8 bases between. The CDR3 bases are TGTGCCAGCAGTGTGGGTCAAGAAGCTTTCTTT. It codes for CASSVGQEAFF.

The chain recombines TRBV2 with TRBJ1-2, with 8 bases that match TRBD1. Germline loops: CDR1 SNHLY, CDR2 FYNNEI. The V gene end was trimmed by 6 bases and the J gene end by 4 bases; junction bases not matched to a gene: 7. The CDR3 contains 14 residues. CDR3 DNA: TGTGCCAGCAGGAGGACAGGGCTGAGCTATGGCTACACCTTC. Translated, it gives CASRRTGLSYGYTF.